The 30 T cell receptor beta chains reported below all come from one sample, sequenced in a study of cytomegalovirus exposure and HLA in healthy donors. The PCR made use of 60 Vbeta and 13 Jbeta primers. Here immunoSEQ multiplex PCR was the method, and the copy in TCRdb shows in-frame clones only, minus some. The sample has fewer than 140,000 clones; around 80% are singletons. The source material was PBMCs. The receptor set was obtained from a man between 35 and 55 years old in good health and CMV-seronegative.

This chain links TRBV19 with TRBJ2-1, with TRBD2 matching 8 bases. The CDR3 extends over 16 amino acids. The junction had 14 bases not matched to a gene; V was cut back by 9 bases and J by 4 bases. Germline V gene lookup returns CDR1 LNHDA and CDR2 SQIVND (reference sequence). The CDR3 DNA is TGTGCCAGCACACGAGACGCCGGGGGGGCATACAATGAGCAGTTCTTC. This encodes CASTRDAGGAYNEQFF.

This clone has just one count. The chain links TRBV2 to TRBJ2-7; 8 nucleotides line up with TRBD1. Germline V CDR1 and CDR2: SNHLY, FYNNEI. With V trimmed by 6 bases and J by 4 bases, 11 bases remained unmatched. The CDR3 extends over 15 amino acids. This CDR3 reads CASRDQGARTYEQYF. CDR3 DNA: TGTGCCAGCAGAGATCAGGGGGCGCGTACGTACGAGCAGTACTTC.

J is TRBJ1-1 and V is TRBV11-2, with D possibly TRBD1 on 5 matching bases. CDR1 SGHAT and CDR2 FQNNGV come from the germline V gene. The CDR3 runs to 14 residues. Trimming pared 0 bases from V and 7 bases from J, leaving 12 bases between. CDR3 region: CASSLDWGSIEAFF. The CDR3, as DNA: TGTGCCAGCAGCTTAGATTGGGGCAGTATTGAAGCTTTCTTT.

The J gene is TRBJ1-2, the V gene TRBV18; 8 nucleotides match TRBD1. CDR3 size: 14 residues. CDR1 and CDR2 from the germline V gene are KGHSH and LQKENI. V shed 4 bases and J 4 bases; nucleotides not matched to a gene: 5. This CDR3 reads CASSQQGAGYGYTF. The CDR3 DNA sequence: TGTGCCAGCTCACAGCAGGGGGCAGGCTATGGCTACACCTTC.

The CDR3 bases are TGTGCCAGCAGTGAAGGACAGGGGACGGGCTACACCTTC. Protein product: CASSEGQGTGYTF. The gene calls are TRBV6-1 and TRBJ1-2; 8 bases are shared with TRBD1. From germline, CDR1 is MNHNS and CDR2 SASEGT. V dropped 1 base and J dropped 8; count of bases not matched to a gene: 3. The CDR3 sequence is 13 residues long.

A remark on this clone: A junction boundary mismatches the germline segment, possibly from a read error. The chain is built from TRBV6-1 and TRBJ2-2, with D perhaps matching TRBD2 (7 bases). The germline V gene has CDR1 MNHNS and CDR2 SASEGT. This CDR3 is built from 17 residues. The CDR3 is CASSKAYNREGTGELFF. DNA of the CDR3: TGTGCCAGCAGTAAAGCGTACAACAGGGAGGGCACCGGGGAGCTGTTTTTT.

The chain uses TRBV15 and TRBJ1-2; tentatively, D is TRBD1 (6 bases). CDR1 and CDR2 (germline): LNHNV, YYDKDF (reference sequence). The CDR3 contains 13 residues. V lost 5 bases and J 6 bases, leaving 13 bases between the germline ends. CDR3 coding DNA: TGTGCCACCAGCGGGGGGGCGAAGGATGGCTACACCTTC. As protein: CATSGGAKDGYTF. The full variable domain, with the rest looked up from reference TRBV15 and TRBJ1-2, is DAMVIQNPRYQVTQFGKPVTLSCSQTLNHNVMYWYQQKSSQAPKLLFHYYDKDFNNEADTPDNFQSRRPNTSFCFLDIRSPGLGDTAMYLCATSGGAKDGYTFGSGTRLTVV.

V usage is TRBV6-1 and J usage is TRBJ2-7; 12 bases fit TRBD1. V gave up 4 bases and J gave up 2 bases; unmatched junction bases: 3. This CDR3 has 15 amino acids. Germline assignment: CDR1 MNHNS and CDR2 SASEGT. The CDR3 bases are TGTGCCAGCAGTGCGGGACAGGGGGCCCCCTACGAGCAGTACTTC. As protein: CASSAGQGAPYEQYF.

The chain has TRBV5-1 and TRBJ1-3, with a tentative D call TRBD1 (5 bases). The V and J ends lost 4 bases and 2 bases respectively, with 13 bases between them. This CDR3 contains 15 residues. Germline V lookup: CDR1 SGHRS, CDR2 YFSETQ. The CDR3 DNA is TGCGCCAGCAGCCCCATAGTAGGGGCTGGAAACACCATATATTTT. Protein sequence: CASSPIVGAGNTIYF.

The rearrangement joins TRBV2 to TRBJ2-2; 7 nucleotides line up with TRBD1. Germline loops: CDR1 SNHLY, CDR2 FYNNEI. The ends lost 2 bases at V and 6 bases at J; junction bases unmatched: 6. This CDR3 contains 15 residues. The CDR3 DNA reads TGTGCCAGCAGTGAACTGGGCCAGGGGGCCGGGGAGCTGTTTTTT. This gives the protein CASSELGQGAGELFF.

V usage is TRBV10-1 and J usage is TRBJ2-3, with 8 bases aligning to TRBD2. Germline values: CDR1 WNHNN, CDR2 SYGVQD (reference sequence). J was trimmed by 6 bases and V by 3 bases; bases with no gene match: 5. This CDR3 has 14 amino acids. The CDR3 here is CASSDSGGEDTQYF. The CDR3 DNA is TGCGCCAGCAGTGACAGCGGGGGAGAGGATACGCAGTATTTT.

The chain uses TRBV25-1 and TRBJ2-7; TRBD2 might be the D (6 bases). The CDR3 runs 11 residues. V gave up 8 bases and J gave up 9 bases, with 14 bases separating them. Germline CDR1 reads MGHDK; CDR2 reads SYGVNS. DNA for the CDR3: TGTGCCAGCGGCCGTGGAGGGGTGCAGTACTTC. The encoded protein is CASGRGGVQYF.

The V gene is TRBV10-2, the J gene TRBJ2-7, with TRBD2 matching over 9 bases. There are 14 residues in the CDR3. Losses at the gene ends were 7 bases for V and 0 bases for J; bases not matched to a gene: 4. Germline assignment: CDR1 WSHSY and CDR2 SAAADI. The CDR3 region is CASNAGGPSYEQYF. Here the CDR3 DNA reads TGCGCCAGCAACGCGGGGGGGCCCTCCTACGAGCAGTACTTC.

The chain carries TRBV27 and TRBJ2-1, with D possibly TRBD1 on 6 matching bases. CDR3 size: 11 residues. V was trimmed by 3 bases and J by 12 bases, leaving 9 bases between them. Germline V lookup: CDR1 MNHEY, CDR2 SMNVEV (reference sequence). In DNA, the CDR3 is TGTGCCAGCAGTTTGGGGGCGAGGCAGTTCTTC. This encodes CASSLGARQFF.

This clone turned up a few times. The chain joins TRBV29-1 to TRBJ2-5, with TRBD2 matching over 8 bases. The J call is uncertain, as TRBJ2-7 better fits the DNA end. The CDR3 length is 14 residues. The V gene's germline CDR1 is SQVTM and CDR2 ANQGSEA. CDR3 amino acids: CSVEASGFPYEQYF. The CDR3 nucleotides are TGCAGCGTTGAAGCTAGCGGGTTTCCCTACGAGCAGTACTTC.

The chain carries TRBV5-1 and TRBJ2-5, with 7 bases aligning to TRBD2. V lost 0 bases, J lost 1 base, and 6 bases stayed unmatched. The CDR3 extends over 16 amino acids. The germline CDR1 and CDR2 sequences are SGHRS and YFSETQ. CDR3 sequence (DNA): TGCGCCAGCAGCTTGGCAGCGGGGACCGTCCAAGAGACCCAGTACTTC. Translation gives CASSLAAGTVQETQYF.

V is TRBV9 and J is TRBJ1-6; D is uncertain. V was pared by 0 bases and J by 5 bases, with 6 bases between. The CDR3 has 14 amino acids. Germline CDR1 and CDR2: SGDLS and YYNGEE. The CDR3 DNA follows: TGTGCCAGCAGCGTAGGGGAGAATAATTCACCCCTCCACTTT. This codes for CASSVGENNSPLHF.

Turning to this clone: Mismatch with germline at one junction end may stem from a read error. The rearrangement links TRBV5-1 to TRBJ2-7; the D gene is possibly TRBD2 (5 bases). The CDR3 is 16 residues long. Germline-derived CDR1 and CDR2 are SGHRS and YFSETQ. Here the CDR3 DNA reads TGCGCCAGCAGCTTGGATGCCCGGGATTTCCTAAACGAGCAGTGCTTC. Amino acids: CASSLDARDFLNEQCF.

V and J are TRBV4-1 and TRBJ1-3; D is ambiguous. Germline V gene lookup returns CDR1 MGHRA and CDR2 YSYEKL. The V end lost 1 base, the J end lost 0 bases, and 10 bases lay between the germline ends. CDR3 length: 16 residues. The CDR3 reads CASSQAVGSSGNTIYF. The CDR3 nucleotides are TGCGCCAGCAGCCAAGCGGTTGGGAGCTCTGGAAACACCATATATTTT.

The chain uses TRBV5-4 and TRBJ1-1; D unclear. From germline, CDR1 is SGHNT and CDR2 YYREEE (reference sequence). V lost 3 bases and J 2 bases, leaving 14 bases between the germline ends. The CDR3 extends over 15 amino acids. Here the CDR3 DNA reads TGTGCCAGCAGCTCCTCAGTCCGGGGTAACACTGAAGCTTTCTTT. This encodes CASSSSVRGNTEAFF. Using reference TRBV5-4 and TRBJ1-1 for the parts outside the CDR3, the full variable domain is ETGVTQSPTHLIKTRGQQVTLRCSSQSGHNTVSWYQQALGQGPQFIFQYYREEENGRGNFPPRFSGLQFPNYSSELNVNALELDDSALYLCASSSSVRGNTEAFFGQGTRLTVV.

The chain recombines TRBV7-9 with TRBJ2-5; weak D call: TRBD1 (6 bases). The germline V and J ends were trimmed by 2 bases and 5 bases, with 15 bases remaining between them. The germline CDR1 and CDR2 sequences are SEHNR and FQNEAQ (reference sequence). There are 15 residues in the CDR3. The CDR3 loop reads CASSLPQGRAETQYF. For the CDR3, the DNA is TGTGCCAGCAGCTTACCCCAGGGGCGGGCGGAGACCCAGTACTTC.

V usage is TRBV7-9 and J usage is TRBJ1-1; possibly TRBD1 for D (6 bases). This CDR3 spans 11 amino acids. Germline V gene sequence: CDR1 SEHNR, CDR2 FQNEAQ (reference sequence). V lost 5 bases to trimming and J lost 8 bases, with 9 bases between them. DNA for the CDR3: TGTGCCAGCAGCCAGACAGGAGAAGCTTTCTTT. This translates into CASSQTGEAFF.

The rearrangement uses TRBV15 and TRBJ1-1, with 8 bases lining up with TRBD1. V lost 5 bases to trimming and J lost 5 bases; unmatched junction nucleotides: 7. This CDR3 comprises 14 residues. Germline V gene data show CDR1 as LNHNV and CDR2 as YYDKDF (reference sequence). CDR3: CATSGNRGSTEAFF. The CDR3 DNA reads as TGTGCCACCAGCGGCAACAGGGGGAGTACTGAAGCTTTCTTT. The entire variable domain, with the rest obtained from reference TRBV15 and TRBJ1-1, is as follows: DAMVIQNPRYQVTQFGKPVTLSCSQTLNHNVMYWYQQKSSQAPKLLFHYYDKDFNNEADTPDNFQSRRPNTSFCFLDIRSPGLGDTAMYLCATSGNRGSTEAFFGQGTRLTVV.

This clone occurred a few times. This chain connects TRBV10-3 to TRBJ2-5; unclear D gene. V gave up 5 bases and J gave up 5 bases, with 15 bases separating them. Germline V gene sequence: CDR1 ENHRY, CDR2 SYGVKD. There are 14 residues in the CDR3. For the CDR3, the DNA is TGTGCCATCAGTCCCTCCTCAACATTGGAGACCCAGTACTTC. It specifies CAISPSSTLETQYF.

The chain joins TRBV5-1 to TRBJ2-7; TRBD2 is a possible D gene (6 bases). The CDR3 spans 11 residues. With 9 bases removed from V and 5 bases from J, the gap between germline ends came to 12 bases. Germline CDR1 SGHRS, CDR2 YFSETQ. The CDR3 loop is CAKAGGDEQYF. CDR3 nucleotide sequence: TGCGCCAAAGCAGGAGGGGACGAGCAGTACTTC. Drawing the rest from reference TRBV5-1 and TRBJ2-7, the complete variable domain is KAGVTQTPRYLIKTRGQQVTLSCSPISGHRSVSWYQQTPGQGLQFLFEYFSETQRNKGNFPGRFSGRQFSNSRSEMNVSTLELGDSALYLCAKAGGDEQYFGPGTRLTVT.

V gene TRBV9 combines with J gene TRBJ2-3; a weak D match, TRBD1 (5 bases). The CDR3 sequence is 16 residues long. V lost 4 bases and J 1 base, leaving 16 bases between the germline ends. Germline V lookup: CDR1 SGDLS, CDR2 YYNGEE. The CDR3 is CASSSRGQRGTDTQYF. The CDR3 DNA reads as TGTGCCAGCAGCTCGAGAGGACAACGAGGCACAGATACGCAGTATTTT.

The rearrangement links TRBV2 to TRBJ1-5, with D tentatively TRBD1 (5 bases). This CDR3 has 14 amino acids. The V and J ends lost 10 bases and 0 bases respectively, with 13 bases between them. Per germline, CDR1 SNHLY and CDR2 FYNNEI. As DNA, the CDR3 is TGTGCCATTAATCAGACAGATAGCAATCAGCCCCAGCATTTT. Amino acid sequence: CAINQTDSNQPQHF.

V and J are TRBV21-1 and TRBJ1-6; the table names TRBD1, a call not compared with the DNA. TRBV21-1 represents a pseudogene. This CDR3 is 16 amino acids long. CDR3 protein: CASRLTGFSDNSPLHF. CDR3 coding DNA: TGTGCCAGCAGGTTAACAGGGTTTTCTGATAATTCACCCCTCCACTTT.

The chain employs TRBV6-5 and TRBJ1-1; D gene ambiguous. Germline CDR1 and CDR2: MNHEY and SVGAGI. Trimming cost V 2 bases and J 1 base, with 8 bases left between them. The CDR3 sequence is 14 residues long. Written as DNA, the CDR3 is TGTGCCAGCAGTTACCAACAGAGGAACACTGAAGCTTTCTTT. The encoded protein is CASSYQQRNTEAFF.

V and J are TRBV5-6 and TRBJ1-2; perhaps TRBD1 as D (6 bases). This CDR3 has 16 residues. V lost 1 base and J lost 4, with 17 bases in between. Germline lookup yields CDR1 SGHDT and CDR2 YYEEEE. CDR3 DNA sequence: TGTGCCAGCAGCTTGAGGCCACAGGGCGGGGGCTATGGCTACACCTTC. It is translated as CASSLRPQGGGYGYTF.